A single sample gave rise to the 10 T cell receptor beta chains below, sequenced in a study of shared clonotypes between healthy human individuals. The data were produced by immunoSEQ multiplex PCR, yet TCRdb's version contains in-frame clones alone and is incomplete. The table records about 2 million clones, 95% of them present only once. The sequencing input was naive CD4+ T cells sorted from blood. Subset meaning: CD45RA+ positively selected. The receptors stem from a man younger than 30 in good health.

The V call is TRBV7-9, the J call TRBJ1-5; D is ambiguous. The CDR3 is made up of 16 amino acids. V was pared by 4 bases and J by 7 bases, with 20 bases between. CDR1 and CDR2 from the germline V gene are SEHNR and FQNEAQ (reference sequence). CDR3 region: CASSSTQMGIEQPQHF. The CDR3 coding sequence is TGTGCCAGCAGCTCGACTCAGATGGGAATAGAACAGCCCCAGCATTTT.

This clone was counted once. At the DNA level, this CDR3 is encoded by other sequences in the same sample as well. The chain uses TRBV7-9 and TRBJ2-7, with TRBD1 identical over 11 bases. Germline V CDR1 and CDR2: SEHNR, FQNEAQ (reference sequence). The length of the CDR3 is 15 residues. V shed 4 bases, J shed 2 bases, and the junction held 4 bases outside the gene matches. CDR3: CASSSGTGGTYEQYF. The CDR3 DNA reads TGTGCCAGCAGCTCCGGGACAGGGGGAACCTACGAGCAGTACTTC. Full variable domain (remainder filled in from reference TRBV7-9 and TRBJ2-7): DTGVSQNPRHKITKRGQNVTFRCDPISEHNRLYWYRQTLGQGPEFLTYFQNEAQLEKSRLLSDRFSAERPKGSFSTLEIQRTEQGDSAMYLCASSSGTGGTYEQYFGPGTRLTVT.

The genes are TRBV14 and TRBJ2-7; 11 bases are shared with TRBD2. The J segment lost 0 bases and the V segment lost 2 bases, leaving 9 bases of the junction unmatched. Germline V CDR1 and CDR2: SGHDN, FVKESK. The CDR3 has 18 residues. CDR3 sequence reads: CASSQIPSGRSSSYEQYF. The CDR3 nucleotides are TGTGCCAGCAGCCAAATACCTAGCGGGAGGTCCAGCTCCTACGAGCAGTACTTC.

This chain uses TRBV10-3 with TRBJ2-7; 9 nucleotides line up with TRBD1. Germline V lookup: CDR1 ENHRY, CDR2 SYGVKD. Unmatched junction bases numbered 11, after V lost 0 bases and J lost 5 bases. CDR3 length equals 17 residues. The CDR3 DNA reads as TGTGCCATCAGTGAGTCGATCGGGGGACAGGGTATCGACGAGCAGTACTTC. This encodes CAISESIGGQGIDEQYF.

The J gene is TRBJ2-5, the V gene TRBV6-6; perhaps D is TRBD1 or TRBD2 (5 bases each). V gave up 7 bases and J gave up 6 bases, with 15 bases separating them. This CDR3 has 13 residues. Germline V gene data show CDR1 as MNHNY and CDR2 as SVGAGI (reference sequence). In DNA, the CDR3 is TGTGCCAGCATTACTGGGGGTGAGAAGACCCAGTACTTC. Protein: CASITGGEKTQYF.

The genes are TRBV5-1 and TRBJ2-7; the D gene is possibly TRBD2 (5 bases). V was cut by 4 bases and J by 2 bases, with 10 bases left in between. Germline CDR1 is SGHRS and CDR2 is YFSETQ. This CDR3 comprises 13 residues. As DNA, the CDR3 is TGCGCCAGCAGCCCGGACTTTACCTACGAGCAGTACTTC. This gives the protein CASSPDFTYEQYF.

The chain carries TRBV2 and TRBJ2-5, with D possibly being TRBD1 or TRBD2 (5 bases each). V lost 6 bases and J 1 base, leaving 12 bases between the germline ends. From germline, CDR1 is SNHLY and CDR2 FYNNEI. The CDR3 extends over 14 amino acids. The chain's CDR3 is CASSAGAIQETQYF. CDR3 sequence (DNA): TGTGCCAGCAGCGCCGGGGCTATCCAAGAGACCCAGTACTTC.

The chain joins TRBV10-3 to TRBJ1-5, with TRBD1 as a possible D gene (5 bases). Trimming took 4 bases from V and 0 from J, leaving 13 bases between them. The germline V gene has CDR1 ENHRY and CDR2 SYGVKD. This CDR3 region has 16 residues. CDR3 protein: CAISVGDGDSNQPQHF. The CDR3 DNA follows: TGTGCCATCAGTGTGGGGGACGGTGATAGCAATCAGCCCCAGCATTTT.

CDR3 region: CASSTGLQGNTIYF. The DNA for the CDR3 is TGCGCCAGTAGCACGGGACTACAAGGAAACACCATATATTTT. The chain couples TRBV5-1 to TRBJ1-3, with a weak D call TRBD1 (5 bases). Between the trimmed V and J ends, which lost 8 bases and 4 bases, there was a span of 16 bases. Germline V gene lookup returns CDR1 SGHRS and CDR2 YFSETQ. The CDR3 covers 14 residues.

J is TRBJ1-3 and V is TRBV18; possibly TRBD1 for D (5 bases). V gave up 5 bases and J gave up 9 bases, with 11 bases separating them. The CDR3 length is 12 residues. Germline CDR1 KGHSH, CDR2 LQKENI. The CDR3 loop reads CASSSGLGTIYF. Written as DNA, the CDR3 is TGTGCCAGCTCATCGGGACTGGGCACCATATATTTT.